The rows below give T cell receptor beta chains drawn from one sample of a study of blood T cell repertoires in COVID-19. TCRdb's copy holds only in-frame clones and misses some; the assay was immunoSEQ multiplex PCR. Altogether over 250,000 clones are present, about four fifths being singletons, with the ten largest covering approximately 5%. Sequenced sample: PBMCs or T cells enriched from blood (not recorded which). Every receptor here comes from a man in his forties who had been exposed to COVID-19. Each CDR3 is given with its conserved first and last residue. D genes are given only for firm matches. A clone size is listed for some rows: how often the clone was seen (once, few, many), or a class if it is expanded.

d_gene	abundance	j_gene	v_gene	CDR3aa	CDR3nt
TRBD2	-	TRBJ2-7	TRBV18	CASSPGTSGTYEQYF	TGTGCCAGCTCCCCGGGGACTAGCGGAACGTACGAGCAGTACTTC
TRBD2	-	TRBJ2-1	TRBV20-1	CSASAGRTYNEQFF	TGCAGTGCTAGTGCCGGGAGGACCTACAATGAGCAGTTCTTC
TRBD1	once	TRBJ1-1	TRBV12-5	CASGFGQGSGTEAFF	TGTGCTAGTGGTTTCGGACAGGGGAGTGGCACTGAAGCTTTCTTT
-	-	TRBJ2-3	TRBV11-2	CASSLLTEGTDTQYF	TGTGCCAGCAGCTTACTGACAGAAGGCACAGATACGCAGTATTTT
TRBD2	many	TRBJ2-3	TRBV5-6	CASTQLSAGGRTDTQYF	TGTGCCAGCACGCAACTTTCGGCGGGAGGGCGCACAGATACGCAGTATTTT
TRBD1	-	TRBJ2-7	TRBV5-1	CASREGTGNYEQYF	TGCGCCAGCCGAGAGGGGACAGGGAACTACGAGCAGTACTTC
TRBD2	once	TRBJ2-1	TRBV11-3	CASRPFLAGTSAGGNEQFF	TGTGCCAGTCGGCCCTTTTTAGCGGGTACCTCGGCGGGGGGGAATGAGCAGTTCTTC
-	-	TRBJ2-2	TRBV10-1	CASSAFRNTGELFF	TGCGCCAGCAGTGCTTTTAGAAACACCGGGGAGCTGTTTTTT
-	-	TRBJ2-5	TRBV10-3	CAISRKREETQYF	TGTGCCATCTCTAGGAAGCGGGAAGAGACCCAGTACTTC
-	-	TRBJ2-7	TRBV2	CASQDPDGQSYEQYF	TGTGCCTCCCAAGATCCAGACGGACAGTCCTACGAGCAGTACTTC
-	-	TRBJ1-4	TRBV27	CASSMSRDEKLFF	TGTGCCAGCAGTATGAGTCGGGATGAAAAACTGTTTTTT
TRBD1	-	TRBJ2-1	TRBV6-5	CASSEGQVNNEQFF	TGTGCCAGCAGCGAGGGACAGGTCAACAATGAGCAGTTCTTC
-	few	TRBJ1-3	TRBV19	CASMSLGSGNTIYF	TGTGCCAGCATGTCTCTCGGCTCTGGAAACACCATATATTTT
TRBD2	-	TRBJ2-7	TRBV7-9	CASTPLGLAEYEQYF	TGTGCCAGCACCCCCTTAGGACTAGCGGAATACGAGCAGTACTTC
-	-	TRBJ2-3	TRBV6-5	CASSYFSNSNTQYF	TGTGCCAGCAGTTACTTTTCAAACTCGAATACGCAGTATTTT
-	-	TRBJ2-3	TRBV29-1	CSVRADPTDTQYF	TGCAGCGTTCGAGCGGACCCGACAGATACGCAGTATTTT
TRBD1	-	TRBJ1-1	TRBV7-2	CASSFLGTALRAFF	TGTGCCAGCAGCTTCTTGGGGACAGCCCTTCGGGCTTTCTTT
-	few	TRBJ1-4	TRBV28	CASGTSAKLFF	TGTGCCAGCGGGACATCGGCAAAACTGTTTTTT
-	-	TRBJ1-1	TRBV9	CASSVGGQRNTEAFF	TGTGCCAGCAGCGTAGGAGGACAGAGGAACACTGAAGCTTTCTTT
-	-	TRBJ1-4	TRBV5-1	CASSLGVRKLGEKLFF	TGCGCCAGCAGCTTGGGGGTGCGGAAACTGGGTGAAAAACTGTTTTTT
TRBD1	-	TRBJ2-7	TRBV18	CASSPPMAGTGFEQYF	TGTGCCAGCTCACCACCAATGGCCGGGACAGGGTTCGAGCAGTACTTC
TRBD1	-	TRBJ2-1	TRBV7-9	CASSFGTGTYTQANEQFF	TGTGCCAGCAGCTTCGGGACAGGGACATACACACAGGCAAATGAGCAGTTCTTC
TRBD1	-	TRBJ2-7	TRBV18	CASSYGQGEEQYF	TGTGCCAGCTCGTACGGACAGGGCGAAGAGCAGTACTTC
TRBD2	-	TRBJ2-5	TRBV9	CASSVDPSGSGTQYF	TGTGCCAGCAGCGTCGACCCTAGCGGGAGTGGGACCCAGTACTTC
TRBD2	-	TRBJ2-1	TRBV7-2	CASSLVLADEQFF	TGTGCCAGCAGCTTAGTACTAGCGGACGAGCAGTTCTTC
-	-	TRBJ1-1	TRBV30	CAWSAGMGRGGYEAFF	TGTGCCTGGAGTGCCGGGATGGGGAGGGGAGGGTATGAAGCTTTCTTT
-	-	TRBJ1-2	TRBV6-1	CASSESFRGYTF	TGTGCCAGCAGTGAGTCCTTCCGGGGCTACACCTTC
TRBD2	-	TRBJ2-7	TRBV5-6	CASSLVAGVDEQYF	TGTGCCAGCAGCTTGGTAGCGGGAGTCGACGAGCAGTACTTC
TRBD2	-	TRBJ2-3	TRBV7-9	CASSLYSGVSTDTQYF	TGTGCCAGCAGCTTGTATAGCGGGGTTAGCACAGATACGCAGTATTTT
TRBD1	-	TRBJ1-2	TRBV6-5	CASSYRPQGYGYTF	TGTGCCAGCAGTTATCGCCCACAGGGGTATGGCTACACCTTC
-	-	TRBJ1-6	TRBV5-1	CASSLQSQGYNSPLHF	TGCGCCAGCAGCCTACAGAGCCAGGGCTATAATTCACCCCTCCACTTT
TRBD1	-	TRBJ2-5	TRBV2	CASTGTGLFQETQYF	TGTGCCAGCACTGGGACAGGGTTGTTCCAAGAGACCCAGTACTTC
-	once	TRBJ1-6	TRBV11-2	CASSLRKGPGSPLHF	TGTGCCAGCAGCCTTAGGAAAGGTCCCGGGTCACCCCTCCACTTT
-	-	TRBJ1-5	TRBV29-1	CSVEVGGQGTQPQHF	TGCAGCGTTGAAGTGGGGGGTCAGGGTACTCAGCCCCAGCATTTT
-	-	TRBJ2-7	TRBV5-4	CASGFGYEQYF	TGTGCCAGCGGCTTCGGCTACGAGCAGTACTTC
-	-	TRBJ2-7	TRBV10-2	CASSDAGSSYEQYF	TGCGCCAGCAGTGATGCGGGCAGTTCCTACGAGCAGTACTTC
-	-	TRBJ1-3	TRBV2	CASSGGMGNTIYF	TGTGCCAGCAGTGGAGGGATGGGAAACACCATATATTTT
-	-	TRBJ2-5	TRBV27	CASSRQPQETQYF	TGTGCCAGCAGCCGACAGCCCCAAGAGACCCAGTACTTC
-	-	TRBJ2-5	TRBV5-4	CASSPTLDSAQETQYF	TGTGCCAGCAGCCCTACGCTCGACAGTGCCCAAGAGACCCAGTACTTC
-	-	TRBJ2-7	TRBV27	CASSPTLSGGPYEQYF	TGTGCCAGCAGTCCCACTCTCAGCGGAGGACCCTACGAGCAGTACTTC
-	-	TRBJ1-3	TRBV29-1	CSVAGGTSGNTIYF	TGCAGCGTTGCCGGGGGAACATCTGGAAACACCATATATTTT
-	-	TRBJ2-2	TRBV11-3	CASSPLGQSTGELFF	TGTGCCAGCAGTCCCCTTGGACAGTCAACCGGGGAGCTGTTTTTT
-	-	TRBJ1-5	TRBV19	CASSIGAGIHQPQHF	TGTGCCAGTAGTATAGGGGCAGGGATTCATCAGCCCCAGCATTTT
TRBD2	once	TRBJ2-1	TRBV20-1	CSASYGTSLNEQFF	TGCAGTGCTAGTTATGGGACTAGCTTAAATGAGCAGTTCTTC
TRBD1	-	TRBJ1-5	TRBV7-9	CASTRTGQGDLPQHF	TGTGCCAGCACCCGGACAGGGCAAGGGGATTTGCCCCAGCATTTT
-	-	TRBJ2-7	TRBV24-1	CATSEGRAGAPEQYF	TGTGCCACCAGTGAGGGGAGGGCAGGGGCCCCCGAGCAGTACTTC
-	-	TRBJ2-3	TRBV7-6	CASSLGTYTITDTQYF	TGTGCCAGCAGCTTAGGGACTTATACTATCACAGATACGCAGTATTTT
TRBD1	-	TRBJ1-1	TRBV9	CASSADRGREAFF	TGTGCCAGCAGCGCCGACAGGGGGCGTGAAGCTTTCTTT
TRBD2	-	TRBJ2-1	TRBV7-9	CASSLGLALVNEQFF	TGTGCCAGCAGCTTAGGACTAGCCCTAGTCAATGAGCAGTTCTTC
TRBD1	-	TRBJ2-1	TRBV6-5	CASIKRTGGIEQFF	TGTGCCAGCATTAAGCGGACAGGGGGGATTGAGCAGTTCTTC